This T cell receptor (beta chain) was identified in a study of cytotoxic CD8 clonotypes in ibrutinib-treated CLL. Study at large: Productive templates per sample averaged about 260,000; productive rearrangements, 94,082. Study-wide findings and caveats: Public clonotypes, an uncommon group, contracted or remained stable on treatment.

This clone was seen many times. Antigen specificity is unknown. This CDR3 contains 15 residues. Germline CDR1 reads MNHEY; CDR2 reads SVGAGI. V shed 5 bases and J 2 bases; nucleotides not matched to a gene: 8. Sequencing was designed to attain a depth spanning 1 in 200,000 to 1 in 1 million T cells. Profiled with immunoSEQ multiplex PCR; TCRdb holds only in-frame clones, not every one. The sample includes some 150,000 clones, 80% of them seen just once. Sample: PBMCs, taken after 36 months of ibrutinib treatment. This sequence was found in a human donor with chronic lymphocytic leukemia. The rearrangement uses TRBV6-5 and TRBJ2-5; 7 positions match TRBD2. In nucleotides, the CDR3 is TGTGCCAGCAGTACCCTCGGACTAGTACAAGAGACCCAGTACTTC. Translated, it gives CASSTLGLVQETQYF.